These 5 T cell receptor beta chains were all obtained from the same sample, sequenced in a study of cytomegalovirus exposure and HLA in healthy donors (dated by TCRdb to about 2017). The method behind the library was the immunoSEQ multiplex PCR assay. TCRdb limited this immuneACCESS table to in-frame rearrangements with V and J called. A share of clones is missing; checked studies link under half to unresolved V genes, and the rest is unexplained. The sample table lists about 110,000 clones, almost 96% of them with a count of one. The top ten clones comprise roughly 0.7% of the sample. Sequences were obtained from PBMCs. The receptor set was obtained from a woman aged 18-30 years in good health and CMV-seronegative.

The rearrangement links TRBV4-2 to TRBJ2-5; the D gene is possibly TRBD1 (7 bases). V was pared by 1 base and J by 5 bases, with 11 bases between. The germline gives CDR1 LGHNA, CDR2 YNFKEQ. CDR3 length: 14 residues. CDR3 DNA: TGTGCCAGCAGCCAAGGGAGGGGGCGGGAGACCCAGTACTTC. Amino acid sequence: CASSQGRGRETQYF.

The V call is TRBV5-4, the J call TRBJ2-3, with D hard to call. V lost 1 base and J 0 bases, leaving 9 bases between the germline ends. CDR1 and CDR2 from the germline V gene are SGHNT and YYREEE (reference sequence). This CDR3 region has 15 residues. The CDR3: CASSLLAPSTDTQYF. For the CDR3, the DNA is TGTGCCAGCAGCTTGTTGGCACCAAGCACAGATACGCAGTATTTT. The full variable domain, rest sourced from reference TRBV5-4 and TRBJ2-3, is ETGVTQSPTHLIKTRGQQVTLRCSSQSGHNTVSWYQQALGQGPQFIFQYYREEENGRGNFPPRFSGLQFPNYSSELNVNALELDDSALYLCASSLLAPSTDTQYFGPGTRLTVL.

CDR3 protein: CASRLDYPGELFF. CDR3 coding DNA: TGTGCCAGCAGACTTGACTATCCGGGGGAGCTGTTTTTT. The V and J genes are TRBV28 and TRBJ2-2, with D maybe TRBD2 (5 bases). The CDR3 contains 13 residues. The V end lost 6 bases, the J end lost 8 bases, and 13 bases lay between the germline ends. Germline CDR1 and CDR2: MDHEN and SYDVKM.

The chain employs TRBV28 and TRBJ2-1, with D tentatively TRBD2 (6 bases). The ends were cut back, 6 bases at V and 7 bases at J, with 19 bases in the middle. CDR1 is MDHEN, CDR2 SYDVKM, per germline. The length of the CDR3 is 15 residues. CDR3 coding DNA: TGTGCCAGCAGCCGCGGGGACTTTGGTCAGAATGAGCAGTTCTTC. Its translation is CASSRGDFGQNEQFF.

CDR3 sequence reads: CASSMDRPNEQFF. In nucleotides, the CDR3 is TGTGCCAGTAGTATGGACAGACCCAATGAGCAGTTCTTC. The rearrangement joins TRBV19 to TRBJ2-1; weak D call: TRBD1 (6 bases). There are 13 residues in the CDR3. The V and J ends lost 3 bases and 6 bases respectively, with 9 bases between them. Germline V lookup: CDR1 LNHDA, CDR2 SQIVND (reference sequence). The complete variable domain, with remaining parts taken from reference TRBV19 and TRBJ2-1, reads DGGITQSPKYLFRKEGQNVTLSCEQNLNHDAMYWYRQDPGQGLRLIYYSQIVNDFQKGDIAEGYSVSREKKESFPLTVTSAQKNPTAFYLCASSMDRPNEQFFGPGTRLTVL.